These 32 T cell receptor beta chains were all obtained from the same sample, sequenced in a study of blood T cell repertoires in COVID-19. TCRdb keeps only in-frame clones here, not all; method: immunoSEQ multiplex PCR. The table includes about 310,000 clones, approximately 89% detected once. Input material: PBMCs or T cells enriched from blood (not recorded which). The receptors were gathered from a woman aged 40 to 55 who had recovered from COVID-19.

Only a few counts were recorded for this clone. The V gene is TRBV5-6, the J gene TRBJ1-1, with a possible D match to TRBD1 (6 bases). This CDR3 is 16 amino acids long. V lost 0 bases and J lost 1, with 13 bases in between. Germline loops: CDR1 SGHDT, CDR2 YYEEEE. Here the CDR3 DNA reads TGTGCCAGCAGCTTGGCGGCAGGGGCGTCGAACACTGAAGCTTTCTTT. Its translation: CASSLAAGASNTEAFF.

The chain joins TRBV5-6 to TRBJ1-3, with D uncertain. The V gene's germline CDR1 is SGHDT and CDR2 YYEEEE. The CDR3 contains 15 residues. Trimming took 4 bases from V and 2 from J, leaving 13 bases between them. The CDR3 region is CASSPSLGPGNTIYF. CDR3 sequence (DNA): TGTGCCAGCAGCCCCTCCTTGGGCCCTGGAAACACCATATATTTT.

The chain recombines TRBV11-2 with TRBJ2-1; TRBD2 is a possible D gene (6 bases). Trimming shortened V by 5 bases and J by 8 bases, and 19 bases separated the two germline ends. The CDR3 sequence is 15 residues long. Germline V gives CDR1 SGHAT, CDR2 FQNNGV. DNA for the CDR3: TGTGCCAGCAGCGCACGACCGGGGGTTCGGGATGAGCAGTTCTTC. It yields the protein CASSARPGVRDEQFF.

As for this clone: The germline gene is not matched at one end of the junction; a read error may be the cause. The V gene is TRBV3-1 (or the pseudogene TRBV3-2), the J gene TRBJ2-1; 11 positions match TRBD2. Germline CDR1 and CDR2: LGHDT and YNNKEL (reference sequence). This CDR3 contains 16 residues. The CDR3 protein is CASGQTSGDTYNEQFF. As DNA, the CDR3 is TGTGCCAGCGGCCAGACTAGCGGGGACACCTACAATGAGCAGTTCTTC.

The chain recombines TRBV5-1 with TRBJ1-1; maybe TRBD1 (6 bases). The CDR3 contains 14 residues. Germline lookup yields CDR1 SGHRS and CDR2 YFSETQ. Trimming cost V 3 bases and J 1 base, with 10 bases left between them. CDR3 region: CASSSGAPNTEAFF. CDR3 nucleotide sequence: TGCGCCAGCAGCTCAGGGGCGCCGAACACTGAAGCTTTCTTT.

V is TRBV10-3 and J is TRBJ2-1, with 8 bases aligning to TRBD1. V was pared by 3 bases and J by 8 bases, with 6 bases of the junction left unmatched. The CDR3 contains 14 residues. Germline V gives CDR1 ENHRY, CDR2 SYGVKD. CDR3 protein: CAISDQDRADEQFF. DNA for the CDR3: TGTGCCATCAGTGACCAGGACAGGGCCGATGAGCAGTTCTTC.

This clone appeared a single time. CDR3 region: CASSLGGGSGNTIYF. CDR3 DNA sequence: TGTGCCAGCAGCTTAGGTGGGGGGTCTGGAAACACCATATATTTT. The chain has TRBV11-2 and TRBJ1-3, with TRBD1 as a possible D gene (5 bases). Germline V gene sequence: CDR1 SGHAT, CDR2 FQNNGV. V lost 1 base, J lost 1 base, and 8 bases lay in between. The CDR3 runs 15 residues.

CDR3 nucleotide sequence: TGTGCCAGCAGCCAGGTCCTTGGAGCGGGGGGCCCAAGCTCCTACAATGAGCAGTTCTTC. This gives the protein CASSQVLGAGGPSSYNEQFF. The genes are TRBV3-1 (or the pseudogene TRBV3-2) and TRBJ2-1; 9 bases are a match to TRBD2. Germline CDR1 reads LGHDT; CDR2 reads YNNKEL (reference sequence). After removal of 3 bases from V and 0 bases from J, the junction contained 15 bases not matched to a gene. This CDR3 spans 20 amino acids.

The chain recombines TRBV19 with TRBJ1-1, with no clear D. Trimming shortened V by 0 bases and J by 2 bases, and 16 bases separated the two germline ends. CDR3 length: 17 residues. CDR1 is LNHDA and CDR2 is SQIVND in the germline V gene (reference sequence). CDR3 sequence reads: CASSIDVRRAGNTEAFF. The DNA of the CDR3 is TGTGCCAGTAGTATAGATGTTCGTAGGGCGGGTAACACTGAAGCTTTCTTT.

This clone was picked up a small number of times. The gene calls are TRBV29-1 and TRBJ1-4; no firm D call. From germline, CDR1 is SQVTM and CDR2 ANQGSEA. V lost 0 bases, J lost 5 bases, and 7 bases lay in between. This CDR3 contains 13 residues. The CDR3 here is CSVEEGENEKLFF. The CDR3 coding sequence is TGCAGCGTTGAAGAGGGAGAGAATGAAAAACTGTTTTTT.

This clone was counted between two and nine times. The chain carries TRBV4-2 and TRBJ1-1; TRBD1 is a possible D gene (6 bases). Germline CDR1 reads LGHNA; CDR2 reads YNFKEQ. V lost 4 bases to trimming and J lost 10 bases, with 13 bases between them. The length of the CDR3 is 12 residues. The CDR3 coding sequence is TGTGCCAGCAGCCTGAACAGGGTAGTAGCTTTCTTT. It encodes CASSLNRVVAFF.

The V call is TRBV7-8, the J call TRBJ2-1; 10 bases are a match to TRBD2. V gave up 2 bases and J gave up 0 bases; unmatched junction bases: 10. The CDR3 loop spans 19 amino acids. CDR1 is SGHVS and CDR2 is FQNEAQ in the germline V gene. The CDR3 region is CASSLRRTSGASSYNEQFF. For the CDR3, the DNA is TGTGCCAGCAGCTTAAGACGAACTAGCGGGGCTAGCTCCTACAATGAGCAGTTCTTC.

This clone was seen once. The rearrangement joins TRBV30 to TRBJ2-1, with TRBD1 matching 9 bases. Germline V gene data show CDR1 as GTSNPN and CDR2 as SVGIG (reference sequence). The CDR3 sequence is 12 residues long. V lost 7 bases to trimming and J lost 7 bases; unmatched junction nucleotides: 5. The CDR3 is CASTGGGNEQFF. The CDR3 DNA reads as TGTGCCTCGACAGGGGGAGGGAATGAGCAGTTCTTC.

This clone was seen just once. The rearrangement links TRBV7-2 to TRBJ2-3; tentatively, D is TRBD1 (6 bases). CDR1 and CDR2 (germline): SGHTA, FQGNSA. The CDR3 spans 13 residues. The germline V and J ends were trimmed by 2 bases and 6 bases, with 9 bases remaining between them. In DNA, the CDR3 is TGTGCCAGCAGCTTATCAGGGGAGGATACGCAGTATTTT. Protein: CASSLSGEDTQYF.

V usage is TRBV27 and J usage is TRBJ2-2; TRBD2 aligns across 8 bases. The CDR3 extends over 11 amino acids. CDR1 is MNHEY, CDR2 SMNVEV, per germline (reference sequence). V was pared by 10 bases and J by 7 bases, with 2 bases of the junction left unmatched. Here the CDR3 reads CAIGRVGELFF. The CDR3 DNA sequence: TGTGCCATCGGGAGGGTCGGGGAGCTGTTTTTT.

The chain carries TRBV2 and TRBJ2-1; 8 bases are a match to TRBD1. CDR1 is SNHLY, CDR2 FYNNEI, per germline. CDR3 length: 13 amino acids. V gave up 5 bases and J gave up 5 bases; unmatched junction bases: 2. The CDR3 bases are TGTGCCAGCAGTCTGGACAGGGACAATGAGCAGTTCTTC. Encoded protein: CASSLDRDNEQFF.

This rearrangement joins TRBV5-4 to TRBJ2-7; 11 nucleotides align to TRBD2. In germline, CDR1 is SGHNT, CDR2 YYREEE (reference sequence). The CDR3 totals 14 residues. V lost 9 bases, J lost 5 bases, and 10 bases stayed unmatched. This CDR3 is CATTIVAGGDEQYF. The CDR3 region has the DNA TGTGCCACCACGATTGTAGCGGGAGGGGACGAGCAGTACTTC.

This clone was counted between two and nine times. The V call is TRBV7-9, the J call TRBJ2-3, with 10 positions matching TRBD2. Per germline, CDR1 SEHNR and CDR2 FQNEAQ (reference sequence). The trim removed 4 bases at V and 3 bases at J, leaving 7 bases unmatched. This CDR3 comprises 16 residues. The CDR3 nucleotides read TGTGCCAGCAGCTCTTACAGCGGGAGGGGTACAGATACGCAGTATTTT. Amino acids: CASSSYSGRGTDTQYF.

J is TRBJ1-4 and V is TRBV10-3, with 7 positions matching TRBD1. V gave up 5 bases and J gave up 8 bases; unmatched junction bases: 8. Germline V gene sequence: CDR1 ENHRY, CDR2 SYGVKD. The CDR3 extends over 14 amino acids. DNA for the CDR3: TGTGCCATCAGTCGAGGGGGCGGTTCCGAAAAACTGTTTTTT. Residues: CAISRGGGSEKLFF.

This rearrangement joins TRBV27 to TRBJ2-1; 7 nucleotides agree with TRBD2. This CDR3 is built from 14 residues. Trimming took 0 bases from V and 9 from J; bases not matched to a gene: 5. Looked up from germline, CDR1 is MNHEY and CDR2 is SMNVEV (reference sequence). CDR3 sequence reads: CASSLSAGVGEQFF. CDR3 sequence (DNA): TGTGCCAGCAGTTTATCGGCGGGGGTGGGTGAGCAGTTCTTC.

V usage is TRBV20-1 and J usage is TRBJ1-1; TRBD1 agrees at 7 bases. The V gene's germline CDR1 is DFQATT and CDR2 SNEGSKA (reference sequence). Unmatched junction bases numbered 6, after V lost 3 bases and J lost 5 bases. This CDR3 contains 13 residues. CDR3 in DNA: TGCAGTGCTAGTCTAGGGGGCAGGACTGAAGCTTTCTTT. This codes for CSASLGGRTEAFF.

The DNA of the CDR3 is TGTGCCAGCAGCCCGAGGCAGACTAGCGGGAGGTGGCGAACCAAAAACATTCAGTACTTC. Its translation: CASSPRQTSGRWRTKNIQYF. The V and J genes are TRBV3-1 (or the pseudogene TRBV3-2) and TRBJ2-4, with 13 bases that match TRBD2. Per germline, CDR1 LGHDT and CDR2 YNNKEL (reference sequence). J gave up 2 bases and V 4 bases, and 14 bases lay outside the gene matches. This CDR3 is built from 20 residues.

The chain couples TRBV5-1 to TRBJ2-7; possibly TRBD2 for D (5 bases). The CDR3 covers 13 residues. Per germline, CDR1 SGHRS and CDR2 YFSETQ. V lost 1 base to trimming and J lost 3 bases, with 8 bases between them. CDR3 loop: CASSLQAGYEQYF. CDR3 DNA: TGCGCCAGCAGCTTGCAGGCGGGCTACGAGCAGTACTTC. Drawing the rest from reference TRBV5-1 and TRBJ2-7, the complete variable domain is KAGVTQTPRYLIKTRGQQVTLSCSPISGHRSVSWYQQTPGQGLQFLFEYFSETQRNKGNFPGRFSGRQFSNSRSEMNVSTLELGDSALYLCASSLQAGYEQYFGPGTRLTVT.

V and J are TRBV7-8 and TRBJ1-1, with D unclear. Trimming pared 1 base from V and 4 bases from J, leaving 7 bases between. Germline V lookup: CDR1 SGHVS, CDR2 FQNEAQ. This CDR3 is built from 13 residues. In DNA form, the CDR3 reads TGTGCCAGCAGCTTAGGAGGTGGCACTGAAGCTTTCTTT. Its protein is CASSLGGGTEAFF.

The chain has TRBV7-8 and TRBJ1-5; D gene ambiguous. Germline CDR1 SGHVS, CDR2 FQNEAQ. V was pared by 2 bases and J by 6 bases, with 26 bases between. This CDR3 is 19 amino acids long. For the CDR3, the DNA is TGTGCCAGCAGCTTAATGCCTCCTCTCTTCTTGGAGAGAAGTCAGCCCCAGCATTTT. This encodes CASSLMPPLFLERSQPQHF.

The V call is TRBV6-1, the J call TRBJ2-1, with D unclear. V was shortened by 1 base and J by 1 base, with 8 bases between the two germline ends. Germline lookup yields CDR1 MNHNS and CDR2 SASEGT. This CDR3 is 15 amino acids long. CDR3 loop: CASSEEPGSYNEQFF. CDR3 nucleotide sequence: TGTGCCAGCAGTGAAGAGCCGGGTTCCTACAATGAGCAGTTCTTC.

The rearrangement uses TRBV5-4 and TRBJ2-3, with no clear D. The germline V gene has CDR1 SGHNT and CDR2 YYREEE (reference sequence). Trimming removed 1 base from V and 0 bases from J, with 3 bases in between. The CDR3 covers 13 residues. Here the CDR3 reads CASSLSSTDTQYF. The CDR3, as DNA: TGTGCCAGCAGCTTGTCTAGCACAGATACGCAGTATTTT.

The chain couples TRBV15 to TRBJ2-1, with 11 bases that match TRBD2. J gave up 11 bases and V 8 bases, and 11 bases lay outside the gene matches. CDR1 is LNHNV, CDR2 YYDKDF, per germline (reference sequence). The CDR3 sequence is 14 residues long. The chain's CDR3 is CATYPEVAGGKQFF. The CDR3 DNA follows: TGTGCCACCTACCCCGAGGTAGCGGGGGGGAAGCAGTTCTTC.

The chain joins TRBV5-6 to TRBJ2-1; 8 nucleotides line up with TRBD1. Germline V lookup: CDR1 SGHDT, CDR2 YYEEEE. V shed 4 bases and J 7 bases; nucleotides not matched to a gene: 10. The CDR3 covers 15 residues. CDR3 region: CASSIRQGWGNEQFF. CDR3 nucleotides: TGTGCCAGCAGCATACGACAGGGGTGGGGTAATGAGCAGTTCTTC.

The gene calls are TRBV27 and TRBJ2-7, with TRBD1 matching 8 bases. V lost 5 bases to trimming and J lost 3 bases; unmatched junction nucleotides: 12. This CDR3 region has 16 residues. Germline CDR1 MNHEY, CDR2 SMNVEV (reference sequence). The CDR3: CASSPLDREKSYEQYF. The CDR3 nucleotides are TGTGCCAGCAGTCCCCTGGACAGGGAAAAAAGCTACGAGCAGTACTTC.

This chain uses TRBV6-5 with TRBJ1-1; no clear D. Trimming took off 7 bases at V and 8 bases at J, with 14 bases between the two ends. CDR1 MNHEY and CDR2 SVGAGI come from the germline V gene. This CDR3 comprises 12 residues. The CDR3 nucleotides are TGTGCCAGCACTAGCTGGACGAGGGAAGCTTTCTTT. The encoded protein is CASTSWTREAFF.

This rearrangement joins TRBV28 to TRBJ1-5; 11 bases agree with TRBD1. The V and J ends lost 8 bases and 6 bases, in that order; junction bases with no gene match: 3. The germline gives CDR1 MDHEN, CDR2 SYDVKM. This CDR3 has 13 amino acids. DNA for the CDR3: TGTGCCAGCCGGACAGGGGGCTTTCAGCCCCAGCATTTT. Its translation: CASRTGGFQPQHF.